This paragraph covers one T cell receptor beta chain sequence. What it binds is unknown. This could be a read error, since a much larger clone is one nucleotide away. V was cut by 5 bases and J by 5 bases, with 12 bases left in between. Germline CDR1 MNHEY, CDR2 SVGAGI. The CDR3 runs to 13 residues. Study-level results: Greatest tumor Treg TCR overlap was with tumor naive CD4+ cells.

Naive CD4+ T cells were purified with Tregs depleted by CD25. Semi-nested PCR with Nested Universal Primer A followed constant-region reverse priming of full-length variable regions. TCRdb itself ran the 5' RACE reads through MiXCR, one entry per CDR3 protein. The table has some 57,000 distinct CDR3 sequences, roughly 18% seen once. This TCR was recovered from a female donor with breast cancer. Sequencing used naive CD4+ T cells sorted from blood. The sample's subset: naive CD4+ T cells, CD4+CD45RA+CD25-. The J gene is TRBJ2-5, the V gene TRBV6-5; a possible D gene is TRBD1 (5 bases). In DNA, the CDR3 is TGTGCCAGCAGTCCGACAGTGCTTGAGACCCAGTACTTC. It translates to CASSPTVLETQYF.